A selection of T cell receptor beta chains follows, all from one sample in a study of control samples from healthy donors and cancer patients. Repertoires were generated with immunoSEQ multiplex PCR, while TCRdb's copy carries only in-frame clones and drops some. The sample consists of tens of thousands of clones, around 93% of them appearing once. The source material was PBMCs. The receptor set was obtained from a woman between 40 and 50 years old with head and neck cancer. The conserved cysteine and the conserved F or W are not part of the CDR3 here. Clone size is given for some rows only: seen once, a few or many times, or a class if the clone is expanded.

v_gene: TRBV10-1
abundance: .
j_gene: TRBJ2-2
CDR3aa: ASREDRLEHRGAV

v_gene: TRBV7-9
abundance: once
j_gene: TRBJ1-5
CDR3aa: ASSEGGQANQPQH

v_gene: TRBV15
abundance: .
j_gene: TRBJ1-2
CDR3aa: ATSRGLLGYT

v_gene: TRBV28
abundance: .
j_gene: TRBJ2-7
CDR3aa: ASREKKVRTYEQY

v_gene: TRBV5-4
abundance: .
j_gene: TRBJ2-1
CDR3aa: ASSLAAAGGSYNEQF

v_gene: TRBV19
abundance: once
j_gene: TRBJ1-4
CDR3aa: AVGTGQAGTTNEKLF

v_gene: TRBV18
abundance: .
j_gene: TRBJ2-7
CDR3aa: ASSPPRSGEQY

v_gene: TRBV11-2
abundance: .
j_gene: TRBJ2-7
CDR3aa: ASSLKVRRSYEQY

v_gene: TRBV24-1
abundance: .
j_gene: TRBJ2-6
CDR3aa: ATSDSLSLAGANVLT

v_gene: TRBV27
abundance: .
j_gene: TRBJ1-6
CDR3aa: ASSPTPPGTGENSPLH

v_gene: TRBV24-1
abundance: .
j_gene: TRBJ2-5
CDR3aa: ATSDPQGVQETQY

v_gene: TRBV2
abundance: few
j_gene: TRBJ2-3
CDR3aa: ASRTPGSRATDTQY

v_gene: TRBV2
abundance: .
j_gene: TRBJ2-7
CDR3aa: ASSLGTTNEQY

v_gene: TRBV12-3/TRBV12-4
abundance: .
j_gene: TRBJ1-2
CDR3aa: ASSLVRDGYT

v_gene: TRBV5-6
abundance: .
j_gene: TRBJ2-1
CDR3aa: ASRGTVSYNEQF

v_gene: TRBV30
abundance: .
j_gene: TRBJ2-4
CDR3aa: AWSVLAAKNIQY

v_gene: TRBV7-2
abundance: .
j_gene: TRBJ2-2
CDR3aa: ASSFRRGEGPGELF

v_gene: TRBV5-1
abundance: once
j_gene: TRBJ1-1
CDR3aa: ASSSTAYTEAF

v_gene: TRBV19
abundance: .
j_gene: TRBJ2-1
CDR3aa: ASTGGSSYNEQF

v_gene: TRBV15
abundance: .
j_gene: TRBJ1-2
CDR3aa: ATSIPGASNYGYT

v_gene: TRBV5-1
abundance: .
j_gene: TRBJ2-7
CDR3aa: ASSLSAGMGEQY

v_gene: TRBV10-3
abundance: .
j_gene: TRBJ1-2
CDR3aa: AITDGYYGYT

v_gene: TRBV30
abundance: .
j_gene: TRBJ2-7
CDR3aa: AWSVNRYEQY

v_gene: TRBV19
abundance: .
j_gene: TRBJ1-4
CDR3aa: ASSATGTFTNEKLF

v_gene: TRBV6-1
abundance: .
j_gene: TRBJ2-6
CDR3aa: ASSEGGSGANVLT

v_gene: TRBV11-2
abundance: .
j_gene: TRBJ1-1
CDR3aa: ASSGQQGRTEAF